Described below is a single TCR beta chain sequence and its context. The antigen it recognizes is unknown. Nothing much larger sits one base from this clone, and base qualities are not available. These data come from a study of CD8 T cells in Susac syndrome (dated 2019 in TCRdb). Regarding the study in general: Whether CD8+ T cell activation and differentiation in Susac syndrome was antigen driven was tested using repertoire sequencing. Points the paper makes about the study in general: The TCR sequencing and HLA analysis was acknowledged to have included a relatively small number of individuals.

High-throughput TCR beta sequencing profiled peripheral blood CD8+ and CD4+ T cells from healthy donors, Susac syndrome patients and multiple sclerosis patients. Healthy donors were age- and sex-matched controls. Bulk CD8+ and CD4+ T cells were purified by magnetic negative isolation, whereas CD8+ TEMRA cells were enriched by FACS. Blood was collected in EDTA tubes and processed within 24 hours, with PBMCs isolated through density gradient centrifugation. PBMCs intended for TCR sequencing were cryopreserved in liquid nitrogen and thawed later in a water bath at 37 degrees C. A purity of at least 90% was achieved for sorted or isolated CD4+, CD8+ and CD8+ TEMRA cells. RNA was extracted using the RNeasy kit, and roughly 0.45 to 1 microgram was reverse transcribed with random hexamers. The immunoSEQ multiplex PCR assay, which covers 54 Vbeta and 13 Jbeta segments, was used to amplify TCR beta CDR3 regions. To correct PCR amplification bias, a synthetic template baseline was used for both primer optimization and computational correction. The source study handled its data this way. Only productive sequences were kept, with reads annotated to V, D and J genes according to IMGT and analyzed in immunoSEQ Analyzer. To calculate clonality, Shannon entropy was normalized by log2 of the number of productive unique sequences and then subtracted from one. Public and private clones were assessed among the 100 most prevalent clones of each patient and control. Clones were defined as Susac-specific when absent from the healthy and MS cohorts, from 1052 published viral clones and from other ImmuneACCESS disease sequences. TCRdb reprocessed the public reads (quality trimming at Q25 with fastp, clone calling with MiXCR) and kept in-frame beta chains. Each CDR3 protein appears once, grouped with its most common genes and DNA. The V and J calls come from TCRdb's annotation, not from the publication. For this sample there are 160,000 or so distinct CDR3 sequences; approximately 92% appear just once. The top ten clonotypes cover around 0.13% of the sample.

From the cysteine through the phenylalanine, the CDR3 covers 14 amino acids. Only the CDR3 region is kept as DNA, spanning 42 bases read in frame from base 1. From the germline V gene, CDR1 is SGHRS and CDR2 is YFSETQ. V is cut back by 3 bases and J by 5 bases, with 7 bases in the junction unmatched. The chain employs TRBV5-1 and TRBJ1-1; 7 middle bases align to TRBD1. The receptor was isolated from a human donor in good health. Material: CD4+ T cells from PBMCs. The CDR3 region has the sequence CASSSGDSRTEAFF. The nucleotides read TGCGCCAGCAGCTCGGGGGACAGTCGTACTGAAGCTTTCTTT.